Listed below are T cell receptor beta chains from one sample, sequenced in a study of CD8+CD57+ T cells in acquired aplastic anemia. TCRdb passed the reads through MiXCR, listing each CDR3 protein once. The sample lists some 16,000 distinct CDR3 sequences, 30% to 45% occurring once. Sequencing input: CD8+CD57+ T cells sorted from PBMCs. These receptors all come from a human donor with aplastic anemia. Each CDR3 is given with its conserved first and last residue. The D gene is left open where the match is weak. Some rows mark clone size as missing; the rest say once, few, many or name a class of expanded clone.

>TRBJ2-7|TRBV28|NA|NA
CASSWSYEQYF
TGTGCCAGCAGTTGGTCCTACGAGCAGTACTTC
>TRBJ2-3|TRBV7-3|many|NA
CASSPRVLSLDTQYF
TGTGCCAGCAGCCCACGGGTACTGAGCTTGGATACGCAGTATTTT
>TRBJ2-7|TRBV6-1|few|NA
CASTIQTGTSYEQYF
TGTGCCAGCACAATCCAGACAGGAACCTCCTACGAGCAGTACTTC
>TRBJ2-3|TRBV10-2|few|NA
CASKVGYTDTQYF
TGCGCCAGCAAGGTGGGGTACACAGATACGCAGTATTTT
>TRBJ2-1|TRBV6-4|many|NA
CASSDSDNNEQFF
TGTGCCAGCAGTGACTCGGACAACAATGAGCAGTTCTTC
>TRBJ2-2|TRBV5-1|NA|NA
CASSVHRGETNTGELFF
TGCGCCAGCAGCGTACATAGAGGAGAGACGAACACCGGGGAGCTGTTTTTT
>TRBJ1-2|TRBV12-3/TRBV12-4|NA|TRBD1
CASSLGDRGRNDYGYTF
TGTGCCAGCAGTTTGGGGGACAGGGGGCGTAATGACTATGGCTACACCTTC
>TRBJ2-3|TRBV15|few|TRBD2
CATSREAGGPDTQYF
TGTGCCACCAGCAGAGAAGCGGGAGGGCCAGATACGCAGTATTTT
>TRBJ1-3|TRBV7-3|many|NA
CASSKDGLSGNTIYF
TGTGCCAGCAGCAAGGACGGCCTCTCTGGAAACACCATATATTTT
>TRBJ1-2|TRBV4-1|NA|TRBD1
CASRQGPIGTGVNGYTF
TGCGCCAGCAGGCAAGGCCCCATAGGGACAGGGGTTAATGGCTACACCTTC
>TRBJ1-1|TRBV29-1|NA|NA
CSAEDNREAFF
TGCAGCGCTGAAGACAACAGGGAAGCTTTCTTT
>TRBJ1-1|TRBV18|NA|NA
CASSPRQDPMNTEAFF
TGTGCCAGCTCACCCAGGCAGGACCCCATGAACACTGAAGCTTTCTTT
>TRBJ1-1|TRBV7-2|NA|NA
CTSSWGGPDTEAFF
TGTACCAGCAGCTGGGGGGGGCCGGACACTGAAGCTTTCTTT
>TRBJ2-5|TRBV6-1|many|TRBD2
CASSGTSGGAETQYF
TGTGCCAGCAGTGGGACTAGCGGGGGGGCAGAGACCCAGTACTTC
>TRBJ2-6|TRBV9|many|NA
CASSERGLSLGLSGANVLTF
TGTGCCAGCAGCGAACGTGGATTAAGCCTTGGACTCTCTGGGGCCAACGTCCTGACTTTC
>TRBJ1-5|TRBV16|NA|TRBD1
CASSLQGAGQPQHF
TGTGCCAGCAGTCTACAGGGGGCTGGTCAGCCCCAGCATTTT
>TRBJ2-7|TRBV29-1|few|TRBD2
CSGTSGSSYEQYF
TGCAGCGGGACTAGCGGGAGCTCCTACGAGCAGTACTTC
>TRBJ1-5|TRBV5-1|NA|NA
CASSLAENQPQHF
TGCGCCAGCAGCTTGGCGGAGAATCAGCCCCAGCATTTT
>TRBJ1-2|TRBV24-1|many|NA
CATSDSGRPMGYTF
TGTGCCACCAGTGATTCGGGACGCCCTATGGGCTACACCTTC
>TRBJ2-7|TRBV4-2|NA|NA
CASSHPSVPGEQYF
TGTGCCAGCAGCCACCCATCGGTCCCGGGGGAGCAGTACTTC
>TRBJ1-4|TRBV10-3|NA|TRBD1
CAISEGTGGLNEKLFF
TGTGCCATCAGTGAGGGGACAGGGGGCCTGAATGAAAAACTGTTTTTT
>TRBJ1-1|TRBV7-3|few|NA
CASSLDEDTEAFF
TGTGCCAGCAGCTTAGATGAAGACACTGAAGCTTTCTTT
>TRBJ2-3|TRBV4-1|NA|TRBD1
CASSGTGDTDTQYF
TGCGCCAGCAGCGGAACAGGGGACACAGATACGCAGTATTTT
>TRBJ2-7|TRBV12-3/TRBV12-4|few|NA
CASSSPLRGGDEQYF
TGTGCCAGCAGTTCCCCCTTACGCGGGGGCGACGAGCAGTACTTC
>TRBJ2-2|TRBV15|few|NA
CATSRDRGGGELFF
TGTGCCACCAGCAGAGATCGGGGAGGCGGGGAGCTGTTTTTT
>TRBJ1-1|TRBV7-9|NA|NA
CASSLSQGDRTEAFF
TGTGCCAGCAGCCTATCACAGGGTGATCGGACTGAAGCTTTCTTT
>TRBJ2-7|TRBV7-9|many|NA
CASSQDIFYEQYF
TGTGCCAGCAGCCAGGACATCTTCTACGAGCAGTACTTC
>TRBJ1-2|TRBV19|few|NA
CASSPRADGYTF
TGTGCCAGTAGTCCCCGGGCAGATGGCTACACCTTC
>TRBJ2-6|TRBV2|medium-sized|NA
CASTASGANVLTF
TGTGCCAGCACTGCGTCTGGGGCCAACGTCCTGACTTTC
>TRBJ2-1|TRBV2|few|NA
CASRIQGEQFF
TGTGCCAGCAGGATACAAGGTGAGCAGTTCTTC
>TRBJ2-5|TRBV25-1|few|NA
CASSELGGAKTQYF
TGTGCCAGCAGTGAATTGGGCGGGGCGAAGACCCAGTACTTC
>TRBJ2-1|TRBV6-4|many|TRBD2
CASSDGTSGGANEQFF
TGTGCCAGCAGTGACGGGACTAGCGGGGGGGCCAATGAGCAGTTCTTC
>TRBJ2-1|TRBV4-1|many|TRBD1
CASSPGQGYNEQFF
TGCGCCAGCAGCCCGGGACAGGGATACAATGAGCAGTTCTTC
>TRBJ2-7|TRBV5-1|many|NA
CASSSGRYEQYF
TGCGCCAGCAGCTCCGGACGGTACGAGCAGTACTTC
>TRBJ2-7|TRBV7-6|NA|NA
CASSLASGPSYNEQYF
TGTGCCAGCAGCTTAGCATCGGGACCATCATACAACGAGCAGTACTTC
>TRBJ1-3|TRBV10-1|NA|NA
CASSGGTASVLGNTIYF
TGCGCCAGCAGTGGCGGGACGGCCAGCGTCTTAGGAAACACCATATATTTT
>TRBJ2-1|TRBV11-3|few|TRBD1
CASSPDRGAYNEQFF
TGTGCCAGCAGCCCGGACAGGGGGGCGTACAATGAGCAGTTCTTC
>TRBJ2-3|TRBV2|NA|NA
CASCNAGTNTDTQYF
TGTGCCAGCTGTAACGCAGGGACGAACACAGATACGCAGTATTTT
>TRBJ2-7|TRBV18|NA|NA
CASSGPKAQGSREQYF
TGTGCCAGCTCGGGACCAAAGGCACAGGGATCTCGCGAGCAGTACTTC
>TRBJ2-3|TRBV19|many|TRBD1
CATPPEGQLTDTQYF
TGTGCCACGCCACCTGAGGGACAGCTCACAGATACGCAGTATTTT
>TRBJ2-3|TRBV24-1|many|NA
CATSDATRKRTDTQYF
TGTGCCACCAGTGATGCGACTAGAAAACGCACAGATACGCAGTATTTT
>TRBJ2-1|TRBV7-8|many|NA
CASSPAPIYNEQFF
TGTGCCAGCAGCCCCGCCCCCATCTACAATGAGCAGTTCTTC
>TRBJ2-7|TRBV7-8|few|NA
CASSQEVHYEQYF
TGCGCCAGCAGCCAAGAGGTCCACTACGAGCAGTACTTC
>TRBJ2-3|TRBV10-2|NA|TRBD1
CASSLLRDRTDTQYF
TGCGCCAGCAGCTTGTTACGGGACAGAACAGATACGCAGTATTTT
>TRBJ2-3|TRBV11-2|NA|NA
CASQANPPGAGDAQYF
TGTGCCAGCCAAGCGAACCCCCCGGGGGCTGGAGATGCGCAGTATTTT
>TRBJ2-2|TRBV9|few|NA
CASSLTVNTGELFF
TGTGCCAGCAGCTTGACAGTCAACACCGGGGAGCTGTTTTTT
>TRBJ2-1|TRBV2|NA|TRBD2
CASKGGRRDNEQFF
TGTGCCAGCAAAGGCGGGAGACGCGACAATGAGCAGTTCTTC
>TRBJ2-6|TRBV6-4|many|NA
CASSHRSGANVLTF
TGTGCCAGCAGTCACCGCTCTGGGGCCAACGTCCTGACTTTC
>TRBJ1-1|TRBV6-1|NA|NA
CATVGYTEAFF
TGTGCCACCGTCGGGTACACTGAAGCTTTCTTT
>TRBJ2-7|TRBV5-1|NA|NA
CASSPLEGVYEQYF
TGCGCCAGCAGCCCCCTGGAGGGAGTATACGAGCAGTACTTC
>TRBJ2-7|TRBV20-1|many|NA
CSARAGIGNYSYEQYF
TGCAGTGCTAGAGCAGGGATAGGGAACTACTCCTACGAGCAGTACTTC
>TRBJ2-5|TRBV7-9|NA|NA
CASSLAGLQETQYF
TGTGCCAGCAGCTTGGCGGGGCTACAAGAGACCCAGTACTTC
>TRBJ1-4|TRBV10-3|few|NA
CAISEWGPNEKLFF
TGTGCCATCAGTGAGTGGGGGCCTAATGAAAAACTGTTTTTT
>TRBJ2-1|TRBV11-2|many|TRBD1
CASSLPLGTGDGGEQFF
TGTGCCAGCAGCTTACCTCTCGGGACAGGGGATGGGGGTGAGCAGTTCTTC
>TRBJ2-7|TRBV6-2/TRBV6-3|NA|TRBD1
CASRDRDRAYEQYF
TGTGCCAGCAGAGACCGGGACAGGGCCTACGAGCAGTACTTC
>TRBJ2-1|TRBV4-1|many|TRBD2
CASSHLLAGGPGEQFF
TGCGCCAGCAGCCACCTACTAGCGGGGGGCCCGGGTGAGCAGTTCTTC
>TRBJ2-7|TRBV2|NA|NA
CASTSSVGTSYEQYF
TGTGCCAGCACCTCAAGTGTAGGGACGTCCTACGAGCAGTACTTC